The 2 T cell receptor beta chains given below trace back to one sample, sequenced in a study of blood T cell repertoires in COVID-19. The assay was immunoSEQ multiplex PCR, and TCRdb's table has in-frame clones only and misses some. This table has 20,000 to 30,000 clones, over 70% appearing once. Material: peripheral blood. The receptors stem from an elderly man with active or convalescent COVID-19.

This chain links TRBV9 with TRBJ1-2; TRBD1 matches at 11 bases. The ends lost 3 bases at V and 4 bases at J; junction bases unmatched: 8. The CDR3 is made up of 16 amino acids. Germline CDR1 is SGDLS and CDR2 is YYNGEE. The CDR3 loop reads CASSDPGTGGSYGYTF. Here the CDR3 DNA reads TGTGCCAGCAGCGACCCTGGGACAGGGGGATCCTATGGCTACACCTTC.

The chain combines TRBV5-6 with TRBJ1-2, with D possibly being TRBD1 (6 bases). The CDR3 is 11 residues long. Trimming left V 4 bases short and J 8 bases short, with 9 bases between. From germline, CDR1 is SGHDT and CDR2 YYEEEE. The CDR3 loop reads CASSIDRGYTF. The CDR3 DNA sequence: TGTGCCAGCAGCATAGACAGGGGCTACACCTTC.